This T cell receptor (beta chain) stems from a study of cytomegalovirus exposure and HLA in healthy donors (dated by TCRdb to 2016 to 2017). About the investigation overall: An earlier analysis of approximately 640 of the donors reported roughly 270 Gb of sequence data and 117 million unique TCR beta sequences from 150 million to 200 million T cells. A later genetic analysis took genome-wide SNP genotypes for about 65% of the roughly 670 donors and used that subset as a discovery cohort. In a later analysis, previously published TCR beta repertoires from hundreds of donors were re-analyzed and high-resolution HLA genotyping was added so that TCR occurrence patterns could be studied. All discovery cohort repertoires had been generated using a single sequencing platform. The T cell repertoires of around 730 subjects were profiled by immunosequencing and related to cytomegalovirus serostatus. To decide whether each TCR beta V gene segment behaved as functional or pseudogenic, an earlier analysis of some 570 of the donors relied on high-throughput TCR beta sequencing. Both class I and class II loci were covered by HLA typing, at four-digit resolution. Alongside the repertoire data, information on donor age, sex, ethnicity and CMV serostatus was compiled. The study combined high-throughput TCR immunosequencing, statistical association of individual TCRs with disease status, and machine learning to predict cytomegalovirus infection status. In addition to the first cohort of approximately 650 subjects, a separate validation cohort of approximately 130 different subjects was used. The study aimed to test whether cataloging public T cell receptors could reveal signatures of past pathogen exposure. Among roughly 400 genotyped donors of the cohort, an average of roughly 230,000 unique TCR beta nucleotide sequences was sequenced per donor, of which approximately 18% were non-productive. Typing coverage varied by locus: about 629-640 donors for A, B, C, DRB1 and DQB1; roughly 560 for DQA1; more than 600 for DPA1; some 470 for DPB1. Around 320 gigabases of sequencing data and around 87 million unique TCR sequences were included in an early release covering several hundred HLA-typed donors. Rather than drawing on any new phenotypic data, the later analysis identified candidate immune exposures from TCR beta sequences and the way those sequences occurred across donors. Five DR-DQ haplotypes were treated as single units for association and clustering because of strong linkage in the cohort. Among the roughly 410 genotyped donors, approximately 77% belonged to the genetic ancestry cluster associated with self-reported Caucasian donors. Overall study outcomes, separate from this receptor: It was suggested by the authors that the approach could potentially be generalized to other disease states and immunological phenotypes. Some IMGT-functional V segments, including TRBV6-2 and TRBV6-3, could not be told apart with the 87-base-pair reads, so those segments were excluded. According to a later analysis, most CMV-associated TCR beta chains appeared to be HLA-restricted, and the HLA associations seemed to be driven largely by CMV exposure. In a later analysis, HLA-associated TCR beta chains showed more clonal expansion and lower generation probabilities than non-associated chains that were equally common. In a later analysis, TCR association rates were found to vary across HLA loci, with the most associated TCRs seen for DRB1 alleles and the fewest for HLA-C alleles. In an earlier analysis of over 550 of the donors, most TCR beta V segments were observed in productive rearrangements about 87% or about 30% of the time, broadly matching IMGT annotations. The study listed approximately 150 TCR beta chains as associated with cytomegalovirus. Because counts were too low, seventeen rarely observed V segments, including chromosome 9 orphons, were left out of the earlier analysis of roughly 600 of the donors. HLA typing was unavailable for some donors at each locus, so association tests used only the typed subset. In vitro tests confirmed that a few of the cytomegalovirus-associated TCR beta chains recognize cytomegalovirus antigens. An association between a missense DCLRE1C variant and V-gene and J-gene trimming of TCR beta chains was found in a later genetic analysis and replicated in an independent cohort. According to a later analysis, parvovirus B19, influenza, CMV and Epstein-Barr virus appeared linked to several top co-occurrence clusters. In both the original and validation cohorts, the classifier was reported to diagnose cytomegalovirus status with high specificity and sensitivity. Compared with the roughly 670-donor mean, donors in an Asian-associated ancestry cluster had fewer N-insertions in productive TCRs, according to a later genetic analysis. A later analysis associated about 18,000 TCR beta sequences with specific HLA alleles at a false discovery rate of 0.05. The only immune exposure information available for the cohort was CMV serostatus. A cluster of highly shared sequence variants was judged likely to represent a technical artifact of the sequencing pipeline. Most TCR sequences were observed very rarely across donors, whereas some public TCRs were present in many individuals. Correlated functional status among segregating V segments might reflect linkage disequilibrium, but an unknown experimental factor could not be ruled out. The cohort was sequenced for TCR beta chains only, and without alpha or paired-chain data the features that could be detected were limited. Presence/absence analyses assumed roughly uniform sequencing depth across donors, an assumption that may not hold. A further reported finding was that TCR beta sequences accurately predicted the HLA-A and HLA-B alleles for most subjects in the first cohort. When HLA alleles, especially DR and DQ, strongly co-occurred, TCR associations were difficult to assign to individual alleles.

The cohort comprised 550 to 700 healthy bone marrow donors. All cohort members were sampled while nominally healthy, although unrecorded immune exposures were likely present. The donor tested CMV seronegative, placing the donor among the roughly 400 seronegative members of the cohort. A peripheral blood sample was provided by each donor, and peripheral blood mononuclear cells were used for TCR beta sequencing. The Qiagen DNeasy Blood Extraction Kit was used to extract genomic DNA from the blood cell samples. As encoded in the germline V gene, CDR1 is MNHEY while CDR2 is SVGAGI. Clipping removes 8 bases from V and 3 bases from J, with 9 as the unmatched junction base count. Including the terminal cysteine and phenylalanine, the CDR3 comprises 14 residues. Only the CDR3 portion is preserved as DNA: 42 bases, with reading frame beginning at the first base. In the case of this clone: Its target antigen remains unknown. Within one base of it there is no much larger clone, and no base qualities were kept.

Libraries were prepared through the immunoSEQ multiplex PCR assay. A mixture of 60 forward primers for TCR Vbeta segments and 13 reverse primers for TCR Jbeta segments was used in the multiplex PCR. Amplification of the CDR3 region of rearranged TCR beta genes was performed with a multiplex PCR assay on genomic DNA. The amplified TCR beta libraries were sequenced on the Illumina HiSeq System as 87-base-pair reads. In the paper's pipeline: A later analysis counted about 80 million unique TCR beta chains across the 670 or so repertoires, and some 12 million of these chains were shared by at least two donors. Raw reads were error-corrected and collapsed into unique sequences with a nearest-neighbor algorithm that merged closely related sequences to remove PCR and sequencing errors. Alignment of CDR3 sequences to IMGT reference sequences was used to assign V, D and J gene segments. For a sequence to be retained, at least a six-nucleotide match to both a V gene segment and a J gene segment was required. Rearrangements were classified as productive when the CDR3 lacked stop codons and remained in frame with V and J, and all other rearrangements were classified as non-productive. CDR3 was defined by IMGT convention, running from the second conserved V-encoded cysteine to the conserved J-encoded phenylalanine. Sequences without an unambiguous match to a single V gene segment were excluded from the earlier analysis of about 600 of the donors. An earlier analysis of a few hundred of the donors called V segments functional above 56.7% productive rearrangements and segregating when the between-donor standard deviation exceeded 5%. A statistical classification framework was developed to diagnose cytomegalovirus status using the catalog of TCR beta chain sequences. A later analysis assigned V and J genes by comparing TCR nucleotide sequences with IMGT/GENE-DB human TR gene sequences. A later analysis assigned CDR3 sequences and most-parsimonious VDJ recombination scenarios with the TCRdist pipeline. In a later analysis, each TCR beta chain was defined by its CDR3 amino acid sequence together with its V-gene family, and reads lacking a unique V-gene family were excluded. A later analysis removed 550 to 650 highly shared, low-generation-probability nucleotide sequences to deal with suspected cross-contamination and a sequencing artifact. A later analysis calculated a clonal expansion index for each public chain from normalized within-repertoire ranks of inferred template counts. In a later analysis, generation probabilities were computed using a VDJ recombination model fitted to out-of-frame rearrangements, and the results were checked against IGoR. Hypergeometric tests were used in a later analysis to score TCR-TCR, TCR-HLA and TCR-CMV co-occurrence, with a repertoire-size bias correction applied to the TCR pairs. In a later analysis, false discovery rates were estimated by permuting HLA or CMV assignments 20 times. In a later analysis, co-occurring TCRs were grouped with DBSCAN, and TCRdist sequence similarity was added when clustering was performed within HLA-allele-positive subsets. Co-occurrence clustering excluded repertoires with fewer than 30,000 or more than 120,000 public chains, plus five with anomalous nucleotide sharing. In TCRdb, the immuneACCESS table is reduced to in-frame sequences with V and J assigned. These tables do not hold every clone; where another copy was compared, an unresolved V gene accounts for under half, and the others remain unexplained. That table supplies the V and J calls and clone size; D and trimming were determined from the DNA. The sample table lists under 250,000 clones, just over 75% of them with a count of one. Roughly 0.6% of the sample goes to the ten largest clones.

The sequence joins TRBV6-5 to TRBJ2-5; 7 bases in the junction line up with TRBD2. This sequence was found in a man between 18 and 29 years old in good health and CMV-seronegative. Sequenced material: PBMCs. The CDR3 reads CASGLGSPKETQYF. The DNA sequence reads TGTGCCAGCGGACTAGGGTCCCCAAAAGAGACCCAGTACTTC.